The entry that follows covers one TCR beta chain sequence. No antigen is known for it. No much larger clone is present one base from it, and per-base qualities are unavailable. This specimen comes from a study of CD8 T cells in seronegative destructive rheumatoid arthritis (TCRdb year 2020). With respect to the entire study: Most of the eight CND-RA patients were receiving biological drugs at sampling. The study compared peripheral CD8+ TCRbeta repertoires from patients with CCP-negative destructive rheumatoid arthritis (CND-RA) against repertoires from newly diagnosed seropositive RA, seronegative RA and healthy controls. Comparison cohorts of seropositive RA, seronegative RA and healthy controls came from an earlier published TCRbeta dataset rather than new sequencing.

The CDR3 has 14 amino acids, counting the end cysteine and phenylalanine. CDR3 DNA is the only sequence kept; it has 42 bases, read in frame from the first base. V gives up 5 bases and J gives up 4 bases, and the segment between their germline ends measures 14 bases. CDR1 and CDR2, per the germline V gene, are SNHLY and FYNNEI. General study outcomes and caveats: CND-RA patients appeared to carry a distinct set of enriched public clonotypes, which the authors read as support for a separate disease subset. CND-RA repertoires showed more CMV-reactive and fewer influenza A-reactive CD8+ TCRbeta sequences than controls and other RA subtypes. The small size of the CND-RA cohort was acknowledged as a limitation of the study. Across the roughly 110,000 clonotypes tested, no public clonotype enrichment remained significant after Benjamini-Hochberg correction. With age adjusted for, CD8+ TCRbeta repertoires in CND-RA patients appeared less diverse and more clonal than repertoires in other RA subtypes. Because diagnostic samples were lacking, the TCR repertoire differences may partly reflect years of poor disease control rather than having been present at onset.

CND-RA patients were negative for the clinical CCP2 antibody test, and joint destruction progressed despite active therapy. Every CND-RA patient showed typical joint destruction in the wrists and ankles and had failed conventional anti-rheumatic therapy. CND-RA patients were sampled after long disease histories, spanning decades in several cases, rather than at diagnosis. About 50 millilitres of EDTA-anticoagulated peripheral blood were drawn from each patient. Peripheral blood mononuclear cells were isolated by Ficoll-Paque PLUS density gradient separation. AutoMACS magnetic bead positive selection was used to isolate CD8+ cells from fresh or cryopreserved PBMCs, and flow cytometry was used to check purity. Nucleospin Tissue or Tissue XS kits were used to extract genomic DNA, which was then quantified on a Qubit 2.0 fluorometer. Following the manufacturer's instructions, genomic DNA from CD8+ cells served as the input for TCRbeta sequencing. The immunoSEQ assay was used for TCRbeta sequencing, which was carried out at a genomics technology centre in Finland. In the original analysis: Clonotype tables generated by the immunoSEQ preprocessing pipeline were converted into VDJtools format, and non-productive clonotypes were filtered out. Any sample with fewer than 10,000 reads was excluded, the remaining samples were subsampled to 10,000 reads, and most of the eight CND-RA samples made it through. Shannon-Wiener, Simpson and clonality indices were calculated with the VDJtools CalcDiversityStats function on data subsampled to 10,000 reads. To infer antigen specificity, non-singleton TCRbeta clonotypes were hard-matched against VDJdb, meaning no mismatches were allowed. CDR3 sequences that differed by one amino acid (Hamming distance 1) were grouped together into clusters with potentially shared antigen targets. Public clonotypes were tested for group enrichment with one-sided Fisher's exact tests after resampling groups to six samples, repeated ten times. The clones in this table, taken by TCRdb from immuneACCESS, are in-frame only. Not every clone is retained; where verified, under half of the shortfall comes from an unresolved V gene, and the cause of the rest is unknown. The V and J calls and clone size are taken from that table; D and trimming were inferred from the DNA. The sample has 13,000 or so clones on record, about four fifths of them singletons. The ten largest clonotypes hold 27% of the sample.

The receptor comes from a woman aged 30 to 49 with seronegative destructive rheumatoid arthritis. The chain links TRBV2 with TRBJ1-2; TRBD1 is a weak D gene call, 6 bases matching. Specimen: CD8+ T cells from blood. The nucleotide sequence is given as TGTGCCAGCAGTTCCGGGACATCTTCCTATGGCTACACCTTC. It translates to CASSSGTSSYGYTF.